Sequencing of this T cell receptor (beta chain) was carried out in a study of T cell responses to AZD1222 COVID-19 vaccine. Study-wide points: Across the whole spike, CD4 TCRs peaked at regions 160-218 and 743-854. Increased Spike-specific TCR breadth and depth were observed after two AZD1222 doses.

Details on this clone: The target antigen is unknown.

The CDR3 is 11 amino acids. Germline assignment: CDR1 KGHSH and CDR2 LQKENI. Trimming left V 2 bases short and J 6 bases short, with 4 bases between. Second-dose timings of about 4 or about 12 weeks were pooled. TCRdb keeps only in-frame clones here, not all; method: immunoSEQ multiplex PCR. The table records under 150,000 clones, around 94% of them present only once. Sequencing used peripheral blood, obtained 28 days after the second AZD1222 dose. This receptor was identified in an adult who received the AZD1222 COVID-19 vaccine. The chain joins TRBV18 to TRBJ1-1; unclear D gene. CDR3 coding DNA: TGTGCCAGCTCACCAGGAGCTGAAGCTTTCTTT. Translated: CASSPGAEAFF.